Each of the 26 T cell receptor beta chains below was sequenced from the same sample in a study of multiple sclerosis patients with progressive multifocal leukoencephalopathy. Data came from immunoSEQ multiplex PCR; TCRdb stores just in-frame clones and leaves some out. This sample yields some 30,000 clones, of which around 89% are seen a single time; about 1.5% belongs to the top ten. The time point here: before natalizumab initiation. The sequenced sample consisted of PBMCs. The source is a human donor with multiple sclerosis.

The V and J genes are TRBV6-1 and TRBJ1-6; 8 bases are a match to TRBD1. The CDR3 extends over 17 amino acids. Germline V lookup: CDR1 MNHNS, CDR2 SASEGT. J lost 5 bases, V lost 3 bases, and 9 bases had no gene match. Written as DNA, the CDR3 is TGTGCCAGCAGTGACTACGGACAGGGAGTGGATAATTCACCCCTCCACTTT. It codes for CASSDYGQGVDNSPLHF.

The CDR3 DNA reads TGTGCCAGCAGCGTAGAGGACTACTACACCGGGGAGCTGTTTTTT. This encodes CASSVEDYYTGELFF. The chain joins TRBV9 to TRBJ2-2, with D possibly being TRBD2 (6 bases). V lost 0 bases and J lost 3, with 9 bases in between. Germline V gene lookup returns CDR1 SGDLS and CDR2 YYNGEE. The CDR3 length is 15 residues.

This clone was seen only once. For the CDR3, the DNA is TGTGCCAGCAGTTTGACGGGCACACAAAATGAGCAGTTCTTC. Its protein product is CASSLTGTQNEQFF. This chain connects TRBV28 to TRBJ2-1; no reliable D call. V lost 3 bases and J lost 7, with 13 bases in between. The CDR3 covers 14 residues. Germline CDR1 MDHEN, CDR2 SYDVKM.

The chain combines TRBV27 with TRBJ2-1; possibly TRBD2 for D (5 bases). Germline CDR1 is MNHEY and CDR2 is SMNVEV (reference sequence). The CDR3 length is 15 residues. Trimming pared 4 bases from V and 6 bases from J, leaving 16 bases between. The DNA for the CDR3 is TGTGCCAGCAGTTCTGAGCCCGGACTCGCCAATGAGCAGTTCTTC. Its protein is CASSSEPGLANEQFF.

The rearrangement links TRBV4-3 to TRBJ2-7; 10 bases match TRBD2. This CDR3 is 14 amino acids long. Trimming at V came to 4 bases and at J to 4 bases, leaving 4 bases not matched to a gene. Germline-derived CDR1 and CDR2 are LGHNA and YSLEER. Here the CDR3 reads CASSRGLAAYEQYF. DNA for the CDR3: TGCGCCAGCAGCCGAGGACTAGCGGCTTACGAGCAGTACTTC.

V is TRBV10-2 and J is TRBJ1-5; D perhaps matches TRBD1 (5 bases). V lost 3 bases, J lost 5 bases, and 11 bases lay in between. The germline V gene encodes CDR1 WSHSY and CDR2 SAAADI. This CDR3 is 14 amino acids long. The CDR3 spells CASSDRERYQPQHF. The CDR3 DNA is TGCGCCAGCAGTGACAGGGAAAGGTATCAGCCCCAGCATTTT.

The chain uses TRBV4-3 and TRBJ2-2; D is unclear. The V gene lost 1 base and the J gene lost 3 bases, with 12 bases spanning the gap. CDR3 length: 16 residues. Germline assignment: CDR1 LGHNA and CDR2 YSLEER. The CDR3 DNA follows: TGCGCCAGCAGCCAAGTTCTCGACCCGGACACCGGGGAGCTGTTTTTT. This translates into CASSQVLDPDTGELFF.

This rearrangement joins TRBV5-4 to TRBJ1-5; unclear D gene. This CDR3 comprises 13 residues. Germline V gene lookup returns CDR1 SGHNT and CDR2 YYREEE (reference sequence). The germline V and J ends were trimmed by 0 bases and 6 bases, with 7 bases remaining between them. For the CDR3, the DNA is TGTGCCAGCAGCTTGGCGCCAGGTCAGCCCCAGCATTTT. This encodes CASSLAPGQPQHF.

The chain links TRBV10-3 to TRBJ1-3; D ambiguous. With 0 bases removed from V and 3 bases from J, the gap between germline ends came to 12 bases. Germline V gene lookup returns CDR1 ENHRY and CDR2 SYGVKD. This CDR3 region has 16 residues. CDR3 region: CAISESAGSSGNTIYF. CDR3 sequence (DNA): TGTGCCATCAGTGAGTCTGCGGGGAGCAGTGGAAACACCATATATTTT.

The chain combines TRBV7-2 with TRBJ2-1; 10 bases are a match to TRBD2. Germline V gene data show CDR1 as SGHTA and CDR2 as FQGNSA. This CDR3 has 19 amino acids. After removal of 1 base from V and 0 bases from J, the junction contained 9 bases not matched to a gene. CDR3 region: CASSLDVAGGLSSYNEQFF. DNA of the CDR3: TGTGCCAGCAGCTTAGATGTAGCGGGAGGACTGAGCTCCTACAATGAGCAGTTCTTC.

This chain uses TRBV6-5 with TRBJ1-3, with unresolved D. With 8 bases removed from V and 4 bases from J, the gap between germline ends came to 12 bases. Germline CDR1 is MNHEY and CDR2 is SVGAGI. The length of the CDR3 is 13 residues. The CDR3 DNA sequence: TGTGCCAGCCTCAACCTAATCGGAAACACCATATATTTT. Residues: CASLNLIGNTIYF.

The chain combines TRBV4-3 with TRBJ2-7, with D perhaps TRBD2 (6 bases). V lost 4 bases and J 7 bases, leaving 23 bases between the germline ends. Germline CDR1 reads LGHNA; CDR2 reads YSLEER. The CDR3 covers 16 residues. CDR3 nucleotide sequence: TGCGCCAGCAGCCGAGACGCCGGAGGGTTGGCCCCAGAGCAGTACTTC. Translation gives CASSRDAGGLAPEQYF.

Only one count was recorded for this clone. The V and J genes are TRBV7-2 and TRBJ1-6; D call uncertain. V lost 3 bases, J lost 0 bases, and 3 bases lay in between. The CDR3 has 14 residues. From germline, CDR1 is SGHTA and CDR2 FQGNSA. The DNA for the CDR3 is TGTGCCAGCAGCTTTGACTCCTATAATTCACCCCTCCACTTT. It codes for CASSFDSYNSPLHF. Filled out from reference TRBV7-2 and TRBJ1-6, the complete variable domain reads GAGVSQSPSNKVTEKGKDVELRCDPISGHTALYWYRQSLGQGLEFLIYFQGNSAPDKSGLPSDRFSAERTGGSVSTLTIQRTQQEDSAVYLCASSFDSYNSPLHFGNGTRLTVT.

V gene TRBV4-2 combines with J gene TRBJ2-6, with D unresolved. The CDR3 spans 15 residues. V was trimmed by 1 base and J by 4 bases, leaving 8 bases between them. CDR1 is LGHNA, CDR2 YNFKEQ, per germline. In DNA form, the CDR3 reads TGTGCCAGCAGCCAAGTTAGCTCCGGGGCCAACGTCCTGACTTTC. Its translation: CASSQVSSGANVLTF.

The V and J genes are TRBV2 and TRBJ2-2; D unresolved. V dropped 8 bases and J dropped 4 bases, with 14 bases sitting between them. Germline V gene sequence: CDR1 SNHLY, CDR2 FYNNEI. The length of the CDR3 is 14 residues. The CDR3 sequence: CASYRTQGTGELFF. The DNA of the CDR3 is TGTGCCAGCTACCGAACACAAGGCACCGGGGAGCTGTTTTTT.

The rearrangement joins TRBV6-6 to TRBJ2-4; 11 bases fit TRBD1. The CDR3 is made up of 16 amino acids. In germline, CDR1 is MNHNY, CDR2 SVGAGI (reference sequence). J gave up 3 bases and V 7 bases, and 8 bases lay outside the gene matches. CDR3 nucleotide sequence: TGTGCCAGCAACCCCCCGGGACAGGGGGGCAAAAACATTCAGTACTTC. Its protein product is CASNPPGQGGKNIQYF.

About this clone itself: Distinct nucleotide sequences in the sample also encode this CDR3. The chain combines TRBV28 with TRBJ2-3, with D uncertain. V shed 8 bases and J shed 2 bases, with 11 bases lying between them. The CDR3 totals 13 residues. The germline V gene has CDR1 MDHEN and CDR2 SYDVKM. The CDR3 is CASSGRNTDTQYF. The CDR3 coding sequence is TGTGCCAGCTCGGGTCGTAACACAGATACGCAGTATTTT.

This clone was seen a single time. This chain links TRBV5-6 with TRBJ1-1; D perhaps matches TRBD1 (6 bases). Trimming removed 4 bases from V and 4 bases from J, with 14 bases in between. Germline V gene lookup returns CDR1 SGHDT and CDR2 YYEEEE. The CDR3 extends over 14 amino acids. The CDR3 sequence is CASSPQGRGTEAFF. The CDR3 region has the DNA TGTGCCAGCAGCCCACAGGGTCGTGGCACTGAAGCTTTCTTT.

The chain uses TRBV5-1 and TRBJ1-1; D is undetermined. Trimming removed 0 bases at V and 4 bases at J, with 13 bases between. Germline V gene sequence: CDR1 SGHRS, CDR2 YFSETQ. The length of the CDR3 is 15 residues. In DNA form, the CDR3 reads TGCGCCAGCAGCTTGGGAAGGGATCGAGGCACTGAAGCTTTCTTT. Translation gives CASSLGRDRGTEAFF.

The J gene is TRBJ1-2, the V gene TRBV6-1, with D possibly TRBD1 on 5 matching bases. Germline assignment: CDR1 MNHNS and CDR2 SASEGT. The CDR3 loop spans 15 amino acids. Between the trimmed V and J ends, which lost 7 bases and 3 bases, there was a span of 18 bases. The CDR3: CASTSGGEGDYGYTF. CDR3 coding DNA: TGTGCCAGCACCTCGGGAGGGGAGGGTGACTATGGCTACACCTTC.

The chain recombines TRBV9 with TRBJ1-5; D remains ambiguous. The germline V gene encodes CDR1 SGDLS and CDR2 YYNGEE. This CDR3 has 14 amino acids. With 4 bases removed from V and 1 base from J, the gap between germline ends came to 9 bases. The CDR3 is CASSYDGSNQPQHF. The CDR3 bases are TGTGCCAGCAGCTACGACGGCAGCAATCAGCCCCAGCATTTT.

This chain connects TRBV7-9 to TRBJ2-2; no clear D. CDR3 length: 13 amino acids. Trimming cost V 5 bases and J 3 bases, with 7 bases left between them. Per the germline V gene, CDR1 is SEHNR and CDR2 is FQNEAQ (reference sequence). The CDR3 sequence is CASSPRDTGELFF. The CDR3 DNA is TGTGCCAGCAGCCCACGGGACACCGGGGAGCTGTTTTTT.

The chain is built from TRBV7-2 and TRBJ2-3; D ambiguous. The CDR3 is 13 amino acids. CDR1 is SGHTA and CDR2 is FQGNSA in the germline V gene. V lost 2 bases and J lost 5, with 8 bases in between. The CDR3, as DNA: TGTGCCAGCAGCTTATCGTCAGGAGATACGCAGTATTTT. Translation: CASSLSSGDTQYF. The whole variable domain, remainder taken from reference TRBV7-2 and TRBJ2-3, is GAGVSQSPSNKVTEKGKDVELRCDPISGHTALYWYRQSLGQGLEFLIYFQGNSAPDKSGLPSDRFSAERTGGSVSTLTIQRTQQEDSAVYLCASSLSSGDTQYFGPGTRLTVL.

The genes are TRBV7-9 and TRBJ2-7; TRBD1 might be the D (5 bases). The V gene lost 5 bases and the J gene lost 5 bases, with 13 bases spanning the gap. CDR3 length: 13 residues. CDR1 is SEHNR and CDR2 is FQNEAQ in the germline V gene (reference sequence). Here the CDR3 DNA reads TGTGCCAGCAGCCTACAGGACGCAGACGAGCAGTACTTC. Translation: CASSLQDADEQYF. Supplemented by reference TRBV7-9 and TRBJ2-7, the full variable domain reads DTGVSQNPRHKITKRGQNVTFRCDPISEHNRLYWYRQTLGQGPEFLTYFQNEAQLEKSRLLSDRFSAERPKGSFSTLEIQRTEQGDSAMYLCASSLQDADEQYFGPGTRLTVT.

The V call is TRBV21-1, the J call TRBJ2-7; the D call in the table, TRBD2, was not verified against the DNA. TRBV21-1 is a pseudogene segment. The CDR3 has 14 amino acids. CDR3 loop: CASSKEGGGYEQYF. DNA of the CDR3: TGTGCCAGCAGCAAAGAGGGTGGAGGTTACGAGCAGTACTTC.

The CDR3 loop is CASSDRGGNYGYTF. The CDR3 region has the DNA TGTGCCAGCAGTGATAGGGGGGGTAACTATGGCTACACCTTC. The rearrangement uses TRBV6-1 and TRBJ1-2, with D possibly being TRBD1 (6 bases). The germline gives CDR1 MNHNS, CDR2 SASEGT. The length of the CDR3 is 14 residues. Trimming took off 3 bases at V and 1 base at J, with 9 bases between the two ends.